This T cell receptor (beta chain) originates from a study of T-cell memory formation after mild COVID-19. At the level of the study: The study found TCR clusters largely donor specific.

On this clonotype itself: The antigen is undetermined.

Study-wide findings and caveats: Contracting clones from day 15 to 85 had balanced CD4/CD8; later expanders favoured CD4+. The study found contracting CD4+ clones mainly in CM and EM and contracting CD8+ clones in EMRA. The study detected some responding clones in pre-infection memory, suggesting cross-reactive memory joined.

TCRdb fed the 5' RACE reads into MiXCR, producing one record per CDR3 protein. Of 580,000 or so distinct CDR3 sequences listed, around 16% are singletons. Sequenced: PBMCs or a T cell subset sorted from them (not recorded which). This clonotype originated in an adult woman who had mild COVID-19 (a few samples of this study predate the infection). Cell type and time point are not known.

The CDR3 here is CAWSDDDSYGYTF. CDR3 DNA sequence: TGTGCCTGGAGTGACGACGACAGCTATGGCTACACCTTC. The chain couples TRBV30 to TRBJ1-2; possible D gene TRBD1, 5 bases. The V and J ends lost 1 base and 4 bases respectively, with 10 bases between them. From germline, CDR1 is GTSNPN and CDR2 SVGIG (reference sequence). The CDR3 loop spans 13 amino acids.